A selection of T cell receptor beta chains follows, all from one sample in a study of T cells in Graves' hyperthyroidism and ophthalmopathy. TCRdb passed the multiplex PCR reads through MiXCR, listing each CDR3 protein once. The data show hundreds of thousands of distinct CDR3 sequences, more than 13% seen once. Sequencing was carried out using blood. Receptors originate from a man between 50 and 59 years old with Graves' ophthalmopathy. CDR3s include the opening cysteine and the closing phenylalanine or tryptophan. The D gene is left open where the match is weak. Expanded clones get a size class; other rows say once, few or many, or leave the size out.

D gene: TRBD1; J gene: TRBJ2-1; V gene: TRBV2; clone size: few; CDR3 length: 16; CDR3 protein: CASSDFLTGGRNEQFF; CDR3 DNA: TGTGCCAGCAGTGATTTCTTGACAGGGGGACGCAATGAGCAGTTCTTC
D gene: NA; J gene: TRBJ1-5; V gene: TRBV2; clone size: NA; CDR3 length: 15; CDR3 protein: CASSEAQASNQPQHF; CDR3 DNA: TGTGCCAGCAGTGAAGCTCAGGCGAGCAATCAGCCCCAGCATTTT
D gene: NA; J gene: TRBJ1-1; V gene: TRBV20-1; clone size: NA; CDR3 length: 14; CDR3 protein: CSARPGRQNTEAFF; CDR3 DNA: TGCAGTGCTAGACCGGGACGACAGAACACTGAAGCTTTCTTT
D gene: TRBD2; J gene: TRBJ2-1; V gene: TRBV13; clone size: NA; CDR3 length: 15; CDR3 protein: CASSLSSGAYNGQFF; CDR3 DNA: TGTGCCAGCAGCTTGTCTAGCGGAGCCTACAATGGGCAGTTCTTC
D gene: NA; J gene: TRBJ2-1; V gene: TRBV9; clone size: NA; CDR3 length: 13; CDR3 protein: CASSATNVDEQFF; CDR3 DNA: TGTGCCAGCAGCGCCACCAATGTCGATGAGCAGTTCTTC
D gene: NA; J gene: TRBJ2-7; V gene: TRBV4-1; clone size: few; CDR3 length: 14; CDR3 protein: CASSETGNSYEQYF; CDR3 DNA: TGCGCCAGCAGCGAGACAGGAAACTCCTACGAGCAGTACTTC
D gene: NA; J gene: TRBJ2-2; V gene: TRBV9; clone size: few; CDR3 length: 15; CDR3 protein: CASSFSGKNTGELFF; CDR3 DNA: TGTGCCAGCAGCTTTAGCGGAAAGAACACCGGGGAGCTGTTTTTT
D gene: NA; J gene: TRBJ2-5; V gene: TRBV4-1; clone size: NA; CDR3 length: 16; CDR3 protein: CASSQGIGTRKETQYF; CDR3 DNA: TGCGCCAGCAGCCAAGGAATCGGGACACGAAAAGAGACCCAGTACTTC
D gene: TRBD2; J gene: TRBJ2-1; V gene: TRBV10-2; clone size: NA; CDR3 length: 12; CDR3 protein: CASSEAGTSGIF; CDR3 DNA: TGCGCCAGCAGTGAAGCCGGGACTAGCGGGATCTTC
D gene: TRBD2; J gene: TRBJ2-3; V gene: TRBV11-2; clone size: NA; CDR3 length: 16; CDR3 protein: CASSHGLAGVRDTQYF; CDR3 DNA: TGTGCCAGCAGCCATGGACTAGCGGGAGTTCGCGATACGCAGTATTTT
D gene: TRBD1; J gene: TRBJ1-5; V gene: TRBV15; clone size: many; CDR3 length: 14; CDR3 protein: CATGLQQGNQPQHF; CDR3 DNA: TGTGCCACCGGTCTCCAACAGGGGAATCAGCCCCAGCATTTT
D gene: TRBD2; J gene: TRBJ2-1; V gene: TRBV28; clone size: many; CDR3 length: 13; CDR3 protein: CASRGGSYNEQFF; CDR3 DNA: TGTGCCTCCCGGGGGGGCTCCTACAATGAGCAGTTCTTC
D gene: NA; J gene: TRBJ2-3; V gene: TRBV6-1; clone size: many; CDR3 length: 15; CDR3 protein: CASSEERVRTDTQYF; CDR3 DNA: TGTGCCAGCAGTGAAGAGCGGGTCCGCACAGATACGCAGTATTTT
D gene: TRBD2; J gene: TRBJ2-3; V gene: TRBV2; clone size: many; CDR3 length: 16; CDR3 protein: CASSNRLAGGTDTQYF; CDR3 DNA: TGTGCCAGCAGTAATCGACTAGCGGGAGGCACAGATACGCAGTATTTT
D gene: NA; J gene: TRBJ2-1; V gene: TRBV7-2; clone size: many; CDR3 length: 19; CDR3 protein: CASSLYAGAAGKSLNEQFF; CDR3 DNA: TGTGCCAGCAGCTTATACGCGGGTGCGGCGGGGAAGTCCCTCAATGAGCAGTTCTTC
D gene: NA; J gene: TRBJ2-4; V gene: TRBV29-1; clone size: NA; CDR3 length: 14; CDR3 protein: CSVEPAGAKNIQYF; CDR3 DNA: TGCAGCGTTGAACCAGCGGGAGCCAAAAACATTCAGTACTTC
D gene: TRBD2; J gene: TRBJ2-1; V gene: TRBV5-4; clone size: few; CDR3 length: 16; CDR3 protein: CAGSLRIAGRYNEQFF; CDR3 DNA: TGTGCCGGCAGCTTGAGAATAGCGGGACGGTACAATGAGCAGTTCTTC
D gene: TRBD2; J gene: TRBJ2-3; V gene: TRBV6-1; clone size: NA; CDR3 length: 16; CDR3 protein: CASSPTSGRGLDTQYF; CDR3 DNA: TGTGCCAGCAGCCCAACTAGCGGGAGGGGTCTAGATACGCAGTATTTT
D gene: NA; J gene: TRBJ1-6; V gene: TRBV20-1; clone size: NA; CDR3 length: 14; CDR3 protein: CSATEGRIYSPLHF; CDR3 DNA: TGCAGTGCTACAGAGGGACGAATTTACTCACCCCTCCACTTT
D gene: NA; J gene: TRBJ1-5; V gene: TRBV12-5; clone size: NA; CDR3 length: 15; CDR3 protein: CASGDDRYSNQPQHF; CDR3 DNA: TGTGCTAGTGGTGATGACAGATATAGCAATCAGCCCCAGCATTTT